This T cell receptor (beta chain) was found in a study of T cells after yellow fever vaccination. Study results and limitations: Abundant clonotypes from the bulk population could have been carried over as contaminants into FACS-sorted repertoires.

The table lists this clonotype with many counts. Its target is unknown. For TCR, cDNA came from 5'RACE template switching, which added a universal primer site and UMIs. Via MiXCR, TCRdb re-called the 5' RACE reads, giving one row per CDR3 protein. The sample records approximately 93,000 distinct CDR3 sequences, roughly 6% being singletons. This CDR3 is 16 amino acids long. V lost 1 base to trimming and J lost 6 bases; unmatched junction nucleotides: 9. Germline CDR1 ENHRY, CDR2 SYGVKD. The TCR sequence derives from a man between 18 and 29 years old who received the YFV17D yellow fever vaccine. V gene TRBV10-3 combines with J gene TRBJ2-1; 7 bases fit TRBD1. Specimen: CD8+ T cells sorted from PBMCs, collected 10 days after the yellow fever booster vaccination. CDR3: CAISELAGTEFNEQFF. CDR3 DNA: TGTGCCATCAGTGAGTTGGCCGGGACAGAATTCAATGAGCAGTTCTTC.